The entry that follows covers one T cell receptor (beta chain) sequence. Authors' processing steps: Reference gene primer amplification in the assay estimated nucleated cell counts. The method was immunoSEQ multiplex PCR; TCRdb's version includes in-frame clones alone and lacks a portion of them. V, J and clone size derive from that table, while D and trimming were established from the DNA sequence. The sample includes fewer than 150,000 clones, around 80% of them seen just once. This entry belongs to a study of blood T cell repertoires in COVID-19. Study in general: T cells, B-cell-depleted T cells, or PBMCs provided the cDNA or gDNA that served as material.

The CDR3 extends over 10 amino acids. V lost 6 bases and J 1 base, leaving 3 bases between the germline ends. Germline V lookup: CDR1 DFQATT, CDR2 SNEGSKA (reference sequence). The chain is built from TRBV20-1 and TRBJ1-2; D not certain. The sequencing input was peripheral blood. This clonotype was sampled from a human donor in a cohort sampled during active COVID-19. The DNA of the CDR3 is TGCAGTGCCCTTAACTATGGCTACACCTTC. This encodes CSALNYGYTF.